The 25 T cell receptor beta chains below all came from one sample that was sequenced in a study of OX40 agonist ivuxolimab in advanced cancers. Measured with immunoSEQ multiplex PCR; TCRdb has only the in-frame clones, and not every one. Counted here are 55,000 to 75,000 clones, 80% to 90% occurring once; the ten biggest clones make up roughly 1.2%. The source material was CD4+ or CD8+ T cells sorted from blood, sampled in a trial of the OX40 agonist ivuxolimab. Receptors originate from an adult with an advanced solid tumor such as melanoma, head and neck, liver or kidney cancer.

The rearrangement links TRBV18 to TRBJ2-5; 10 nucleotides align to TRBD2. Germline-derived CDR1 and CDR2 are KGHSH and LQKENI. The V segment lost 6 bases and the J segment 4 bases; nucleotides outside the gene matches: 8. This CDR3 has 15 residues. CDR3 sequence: CASSLSGGARETQYF. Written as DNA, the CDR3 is TGTGCCAGCTCCCTAAGCGGGGGGGCCAGAGAGACCCAGTACTTC.

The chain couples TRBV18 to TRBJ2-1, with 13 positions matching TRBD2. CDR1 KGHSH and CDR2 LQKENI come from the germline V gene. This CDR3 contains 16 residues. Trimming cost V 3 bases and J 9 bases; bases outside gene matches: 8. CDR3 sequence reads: CASSPRTSGGRGEQFF. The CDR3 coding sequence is TGTGCCAGCTCACCTAGGACTAGCGGGGGAAGAGGTGAGCAGTTCTTC.

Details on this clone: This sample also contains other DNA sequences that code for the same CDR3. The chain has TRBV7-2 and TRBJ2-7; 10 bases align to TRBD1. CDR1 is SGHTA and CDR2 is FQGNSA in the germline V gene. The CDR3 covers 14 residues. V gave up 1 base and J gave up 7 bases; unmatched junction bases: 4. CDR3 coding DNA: TGTGCCAGCAGCTTAGGAGGACAGGGGGGGGAGCAGTACTTC. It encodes CASSLGGQGGEQYF.

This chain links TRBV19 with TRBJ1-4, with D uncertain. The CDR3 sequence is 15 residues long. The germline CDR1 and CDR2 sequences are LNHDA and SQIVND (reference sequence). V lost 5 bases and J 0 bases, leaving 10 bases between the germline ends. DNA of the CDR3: TGTGCCAGTAGTTTGGGGTTTTCAACTAATGAAAAACTGTTTTTT. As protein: CASSLGFSTNEKLFF.

The CDR3 reads CASSLVGTARNQPQHF. The DNA for the CDR3 is TGTGCCAGCAGCTTAGTGGGGACAGCCCGTAATCAGCCCCAGCATTTT. The chain has TRBV7-2 and TRBJ1-5, with 7 nucleotides matching TRBD1. Trimming cost V 1 base and J 4 bases; bases outside gene matches: 7. From germline, CDR1 is SGHTA and CDR2 FQGNSA. The CDR3 has 16 residues.

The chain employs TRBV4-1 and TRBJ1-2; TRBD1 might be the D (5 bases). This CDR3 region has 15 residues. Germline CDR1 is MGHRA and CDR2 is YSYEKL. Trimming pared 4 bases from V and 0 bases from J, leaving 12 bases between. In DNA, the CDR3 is TGCGCCAGCAGCCTTCCGGGGCTAGCTAACTATGGCTACACCTTC. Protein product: CASSLPGLANYGYTF.

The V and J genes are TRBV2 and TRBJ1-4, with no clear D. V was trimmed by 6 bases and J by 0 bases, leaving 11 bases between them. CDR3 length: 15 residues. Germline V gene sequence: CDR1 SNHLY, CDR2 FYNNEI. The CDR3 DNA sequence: TGTGCCAGCAGAGGCTCAACTGCAACTAATGAAAAACTGTTTTTT. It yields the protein CASRGSTATNEKLFF.

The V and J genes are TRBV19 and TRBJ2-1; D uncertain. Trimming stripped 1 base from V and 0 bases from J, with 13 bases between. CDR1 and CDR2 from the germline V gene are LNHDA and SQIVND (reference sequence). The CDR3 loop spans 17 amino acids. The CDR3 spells CASSIGLLRSSYNEQFF. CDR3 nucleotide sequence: TGTGCCAGTAGTATAGGCCTGTTACGGAGCTCCTACAATGAGCAGTTCTTC.

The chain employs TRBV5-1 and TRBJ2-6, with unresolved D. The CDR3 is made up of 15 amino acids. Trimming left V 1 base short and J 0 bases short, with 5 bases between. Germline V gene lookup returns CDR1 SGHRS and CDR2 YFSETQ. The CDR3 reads CASSLRVSGANVLTF. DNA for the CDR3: TGCGCCAGCAGCTTGCGAGTCTCTGGGGCCAACGTCCTGACTTTC.

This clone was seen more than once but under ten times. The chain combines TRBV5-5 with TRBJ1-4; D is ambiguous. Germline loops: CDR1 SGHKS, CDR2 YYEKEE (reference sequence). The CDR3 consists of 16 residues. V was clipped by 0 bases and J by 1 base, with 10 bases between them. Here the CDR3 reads CASSLEVWVTNEKLFF. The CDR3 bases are TGTGCCAGCAGCTTGGAAGTTTGGGTAACTAATGAAAAACTGTTTTTT. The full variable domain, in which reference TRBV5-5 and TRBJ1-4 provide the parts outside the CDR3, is DAGVTQSPTHLIKTRGQQVTLRCSPISGHKSVSWYQQVLGQGPQFIFQYYEKEERGRGNFPDRFSARQFPNYSSELNVNALLLGDSALYLCASSLEVWVTNEKLFFGSGTQLSVL.

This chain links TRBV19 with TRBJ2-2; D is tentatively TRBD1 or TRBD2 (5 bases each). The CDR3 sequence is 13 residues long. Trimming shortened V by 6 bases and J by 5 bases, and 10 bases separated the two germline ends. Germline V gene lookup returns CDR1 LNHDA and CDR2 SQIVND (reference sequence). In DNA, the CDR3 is TGTGCCAGTAGGGGGGAGACGACCGGGGAGCTGTTTTTT. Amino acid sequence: CASRGETTGELFF. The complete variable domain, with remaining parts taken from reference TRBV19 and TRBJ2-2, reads DGGITQSPKYLFRKEGQNVTLSCEQNLNHDAMYWYRQDPGQGLRLIYYSQIVNDFQKGDIAEGYSVSREKKESFPLTVTSAQKNPTAFYLCASRGETTGELFFGEGSRLTVL.

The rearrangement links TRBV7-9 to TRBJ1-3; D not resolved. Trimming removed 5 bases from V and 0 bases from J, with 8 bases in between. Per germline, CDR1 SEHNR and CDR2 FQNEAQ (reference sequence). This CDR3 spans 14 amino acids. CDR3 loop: CASSHESSGNTIYF. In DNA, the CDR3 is TGTGCCAGCAGCCACGAGAGCTCTGGAAACACCATATATTTT.

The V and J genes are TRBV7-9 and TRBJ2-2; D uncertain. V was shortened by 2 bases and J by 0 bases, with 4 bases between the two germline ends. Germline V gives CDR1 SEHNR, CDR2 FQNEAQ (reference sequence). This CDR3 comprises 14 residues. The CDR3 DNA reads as TGTGCCAGCAGCTTAATGTCGAACACCGGGGAGCTGTTTTTT. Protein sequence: CASSLMSNTGELFF. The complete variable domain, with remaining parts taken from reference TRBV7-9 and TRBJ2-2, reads DTGVSQNPRHKITKRGQNVTFRCDPISEHNRLYWYRQTLGQGPEFLTYFQNEAQLEKSRLLSDRFSAERPKGSFSTLEIQRTEQGDSAMYLCASSLMSNTGELFFGEGSRLTVL.

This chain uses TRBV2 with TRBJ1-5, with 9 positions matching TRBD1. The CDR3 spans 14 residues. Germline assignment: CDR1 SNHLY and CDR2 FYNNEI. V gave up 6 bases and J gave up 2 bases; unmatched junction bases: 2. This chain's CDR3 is CASRGQGGNQPQHF. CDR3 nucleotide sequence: TGTGCCAGCAGGGGACAGGGTGGCAATCAGCCCCAGCATTTT.

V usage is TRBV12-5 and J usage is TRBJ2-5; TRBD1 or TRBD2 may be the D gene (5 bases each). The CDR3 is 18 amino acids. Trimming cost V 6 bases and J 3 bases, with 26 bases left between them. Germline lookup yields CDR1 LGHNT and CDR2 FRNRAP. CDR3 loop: CASGVVGDGTVREETQYF. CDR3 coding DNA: TGTGCTAGTGGCGTTGTGGGCGACGGGACGGTTAGGGAAGAGACCCAGTACTTC.

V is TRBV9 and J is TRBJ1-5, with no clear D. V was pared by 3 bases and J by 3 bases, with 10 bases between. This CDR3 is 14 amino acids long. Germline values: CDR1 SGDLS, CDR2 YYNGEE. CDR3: CASSDGRFNQPQHF. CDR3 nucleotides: TGTGCCAGCAGCGACGGGCGTTTCAATCAGCCCCAGCATTTT.

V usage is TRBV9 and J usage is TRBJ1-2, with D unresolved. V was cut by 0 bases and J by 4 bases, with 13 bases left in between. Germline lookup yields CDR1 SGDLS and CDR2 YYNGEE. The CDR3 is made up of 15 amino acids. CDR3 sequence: CASSVDPTTTYGYTF. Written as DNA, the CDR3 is TGTGCCAGCAGCGTAGATCCCACCACCACCTATGGCTACACCTTC.

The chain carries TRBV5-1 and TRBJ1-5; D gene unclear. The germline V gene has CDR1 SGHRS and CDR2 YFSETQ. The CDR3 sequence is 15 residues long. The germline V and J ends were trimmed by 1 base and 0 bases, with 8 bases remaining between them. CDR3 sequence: CASSLSGYSNQPQHF. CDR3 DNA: TGCGCCAGCAGCTTGTCGGGTTATAGCAATCAGCCCCAGCATTTT.

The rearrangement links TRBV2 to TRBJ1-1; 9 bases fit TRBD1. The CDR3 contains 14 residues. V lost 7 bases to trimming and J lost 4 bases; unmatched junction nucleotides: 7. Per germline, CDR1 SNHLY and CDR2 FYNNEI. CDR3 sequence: CASIVQGAATEAFF. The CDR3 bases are TGTGCCAGCATTGTACAGGGGGCGGCCACTGAAGCTTTCTTT.

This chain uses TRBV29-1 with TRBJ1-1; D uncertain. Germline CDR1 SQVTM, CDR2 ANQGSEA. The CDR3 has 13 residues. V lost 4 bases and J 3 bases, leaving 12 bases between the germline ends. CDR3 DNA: TGCAGCGTTGGGATGGGTATGGACACTGAAGCTTTCTTT. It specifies CSVGMGMDTEAFF.

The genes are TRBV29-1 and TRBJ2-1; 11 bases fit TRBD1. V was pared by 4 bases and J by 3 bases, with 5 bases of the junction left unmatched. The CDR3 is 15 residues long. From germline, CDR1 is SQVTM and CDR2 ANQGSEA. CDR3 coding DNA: TGCAGCGTTGGGGGGACAGGGGGTTTCTACAATGAGCAGTTCTTC. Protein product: CSVGGTGGFYNEQFF.

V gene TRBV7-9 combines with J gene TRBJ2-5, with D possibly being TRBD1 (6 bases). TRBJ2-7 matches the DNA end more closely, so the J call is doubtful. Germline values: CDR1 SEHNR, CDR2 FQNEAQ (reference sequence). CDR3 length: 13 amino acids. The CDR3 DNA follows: TGTGCCAGCAGCCGCCAGGGGTCGGACGAGCAGTACTTC. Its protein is CASSRQGSDEQYF.

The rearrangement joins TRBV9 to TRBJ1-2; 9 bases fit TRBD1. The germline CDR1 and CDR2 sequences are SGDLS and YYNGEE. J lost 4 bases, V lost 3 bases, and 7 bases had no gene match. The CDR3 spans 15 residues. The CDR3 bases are TGTGCCAGCAGCGGGCCGGGACAGGGATCCTATGGCTACACCTTC. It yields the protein CASSGPGQGSYGYTF.

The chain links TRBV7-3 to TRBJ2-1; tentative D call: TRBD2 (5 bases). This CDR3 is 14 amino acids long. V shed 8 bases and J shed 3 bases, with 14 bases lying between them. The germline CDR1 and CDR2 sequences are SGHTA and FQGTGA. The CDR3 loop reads CASGRAGGYNEQFF. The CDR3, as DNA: TGTGCCAGCGGCCGGGCGGGCGGCTACAATGAGCAGTTCTTC.

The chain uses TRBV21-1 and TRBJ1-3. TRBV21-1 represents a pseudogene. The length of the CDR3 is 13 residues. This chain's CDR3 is CASSKTGGNTIYF. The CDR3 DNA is TGTGCCAGCAGTAAGACGGGAGGAAACACCATATATTTT.